Below, one T cell receptor (beta chain) is given with its context. This record belongs to a study of blood T cell repertoires in COVID-19. On the study more broadly: Acute-phase and convalescent COVID-19 samples originated in the United States, Italy and Spain.

TCRdb's table, derived via immunoSEQ multiplex PCR, lists solely in-frame clones and lacks some. The top ten clones hold under 3% of a sample with 350,000 or so clones, about 83% of them seen once. The ends were cut back, 3 bases at V and 4 bases at J, with 5 bases in the middle. The CDR3 runs to 12 residues. Per the germline V gene, CDR1 is MDHEN and CDR2 is SYDVKM. Sequencing used peripheral blood. This sequence originates from a man aged 25-45 years with active or convalescent COVID-19. The V gene is TRBV28, the J gene TRBJ2-3; D is ambiguous. CDR3 in DNA: TGTGCCAGCAGTTTGTTAGCAGATACGCAGTATTTT. As protein: CASSLLADTQYF.